This T cell receptor (beta chain) was found in a study of T cell responses to AZD1222 COVID-19 vaccine. Study findings and constraints: Baseline seropositives among AZD1222 recipients totaled only 5 to 7. Clonal diversity was possibly underestimated, and white British individuals and females predominated among donors. It was only after the peak T cell response that any repertoires were sampled.

Method: immunoSEQ multiplex PCR; TCRdb's copy keeps in-frame clones and lacks some. Of 150,000 to 200,000 clones listed, about nine tenths are singletons. The V segment lost 7 bases and the J segment 4 bases; nucleotides outside the gene matches: 7. The V gene's germline CDR1 is SGHTA and CDR2 FQGNSA. This CDR3 is built from 14 residues. The table lists this clone with a count of one. Its antigen is not known. The J gene is TRBJ1-1, the V gene TRBV7-2; 9 nucleotides line up with TRBD1. The TCR comes from an adult in good health. Source: peripheral blood, taken on day 0 of MenACWY control vaccination. As DNA, the CDR3 is TGTGCCAGCACCGGACAGGGGCCGGGCACTGAAGCTTTCTTT. It encodes CASTGQGPGTEAFF.